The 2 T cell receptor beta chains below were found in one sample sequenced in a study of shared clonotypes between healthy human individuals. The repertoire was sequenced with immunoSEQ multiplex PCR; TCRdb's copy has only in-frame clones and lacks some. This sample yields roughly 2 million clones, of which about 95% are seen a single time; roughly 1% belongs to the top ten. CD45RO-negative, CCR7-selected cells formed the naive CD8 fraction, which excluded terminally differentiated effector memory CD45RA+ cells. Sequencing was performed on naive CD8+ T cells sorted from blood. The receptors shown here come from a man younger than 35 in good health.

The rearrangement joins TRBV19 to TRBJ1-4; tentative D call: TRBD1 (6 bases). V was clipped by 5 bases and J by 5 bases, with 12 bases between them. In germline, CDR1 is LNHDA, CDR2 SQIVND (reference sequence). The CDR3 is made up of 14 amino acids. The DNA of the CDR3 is TGTGCCAGTAGTGTTACAGGGTGGAATGAAAAACTGTTTTTT. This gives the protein CASSVTGWNEKLFF.

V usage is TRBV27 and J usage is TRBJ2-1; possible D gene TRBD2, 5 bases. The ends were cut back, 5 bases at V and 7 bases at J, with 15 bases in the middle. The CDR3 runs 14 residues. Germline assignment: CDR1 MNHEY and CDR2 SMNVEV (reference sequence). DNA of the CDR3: TGTGCCAGCAGTCTCTACAGATCGGGGAATGAGCAGTTCTTC. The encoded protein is CASSLYRSGNEQFF.